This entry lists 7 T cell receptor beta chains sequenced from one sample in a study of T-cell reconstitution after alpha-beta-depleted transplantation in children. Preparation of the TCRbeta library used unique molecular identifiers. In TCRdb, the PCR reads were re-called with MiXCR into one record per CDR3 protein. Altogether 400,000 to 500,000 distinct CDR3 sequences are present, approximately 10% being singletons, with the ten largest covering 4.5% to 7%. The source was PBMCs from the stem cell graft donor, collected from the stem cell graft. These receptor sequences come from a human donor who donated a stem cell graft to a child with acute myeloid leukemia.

The CDR3 spells CASSLALSLISTYEQYF. The DNA of the CDR3 is TGTGCCAGCAGCTTAGCGCTAAGTCTAATATCGACCTACGAGCAGTACTTC. V usage is TRBV7-2 and J usage is TRBJ2-7; no clear D gene. In germline, CDR1 is SGHTA, CDR2 FQGNSA. The CDR3 runs to 17 residues. Trimming took 0 bases from V and 2 from J, leaving 17 bases between them.

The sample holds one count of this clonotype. CDR3 region: CASSRHKDSYEQYF. For the CDR3, the DNA is TGTGCCAGCAGCCGCCACAAGGATTCCTACGAGCAGTACTTC. This sequence joins TRBV7-2 and TRBJ2-7; D remains unclear. V was shortened by 5 bases and J by 1 base, with 12 bases between the two germline ends. This CDR3 is built from 14 residues. Per germline, CDR1 SGHTA and CDR2 FQGNSA.

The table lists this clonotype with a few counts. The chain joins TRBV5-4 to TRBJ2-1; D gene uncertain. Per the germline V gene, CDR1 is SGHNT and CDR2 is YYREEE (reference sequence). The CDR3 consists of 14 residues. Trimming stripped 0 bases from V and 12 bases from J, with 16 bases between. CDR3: CASSLGFQASGQFF. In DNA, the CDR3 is TGTGCCAGCAGCTTGGGTTTTCAGGCCTCGGGGCAGTTCTTC.

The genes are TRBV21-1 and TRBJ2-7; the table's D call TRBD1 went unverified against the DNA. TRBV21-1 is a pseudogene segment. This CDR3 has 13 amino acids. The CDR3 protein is CASSNEGGYEQYF. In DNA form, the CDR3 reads TGTGCCAGCAGCAATGAGGGGGGCTACGAGCAGTACTTC.

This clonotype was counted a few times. CDR3 DNA: TGTGCCATCAGTCCCAGGGGCGCTGGAAACACCATATATTTT. Its translation: CAISPRGAGNTIYF. The chain recombines TRBV10-3 with TRBJ1-3, with a weak D call TRBD1 (6 bases). V was pared by 5 bases and J by 2 bases, with 10 bases between. The CDR3 has 14 residues. Germline loops: CDR1 ENHRY, CDR2 SYGVKD.

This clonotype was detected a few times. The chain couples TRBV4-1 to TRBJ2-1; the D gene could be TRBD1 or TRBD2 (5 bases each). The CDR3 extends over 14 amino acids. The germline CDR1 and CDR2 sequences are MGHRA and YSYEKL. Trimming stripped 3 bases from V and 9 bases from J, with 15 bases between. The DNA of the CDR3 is TGCGCCAGCAGCCAGGTGGGGCTAGCTTCTGAGCAGTTCTTC. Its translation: CASSQVGLASEQFF.

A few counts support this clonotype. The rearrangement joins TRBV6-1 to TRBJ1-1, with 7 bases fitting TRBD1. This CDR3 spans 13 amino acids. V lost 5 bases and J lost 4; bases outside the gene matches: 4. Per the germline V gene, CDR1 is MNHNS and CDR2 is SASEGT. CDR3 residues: CASSQGGTTEAFF. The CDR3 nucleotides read TGTGCCAGCAGTCAGGGGGGGACCACTGAAGCTTTCTTT.